This record concerns one TCR beta chain sequence. These data come from a study of cytotoxic CD8 clonotypes in ibrutinib-treated CLL. Using immunoSEQ multiplex PCR, the repertoire was profiled, and TCRdb retains in-frame clones only, with some absent. The repertoire holds 50,000 to 70,000 clones, with 50% to 70% as singletons. This sample comprised PBMCs, obtained at disease progression, from a patient treated with ibrutinib. This TCR was sampled from a human donor with chronic lymphocytic leukemia.

CDR3 DNA: TGTGCCAGCGGGACTGAGCAGTTCTTC. The encoded protein is CASGTEQFF. The chain uses TRBV7-8 and TRBJ2-1, with D perhaps matching TRBD1 or TRBD2 (5 bases each). Trimming left V 8 bases short and J 9 bases short, with 5 bases between. CDR1 and CDR2 from the germline V gene are SGHVS and FQNEAQ. This CDR3 is built from 9 residues.